The 29 T cell receptor beta chains given below trace back to one sample, sequenced in a study of blood T cell repertoires in COVID-19. Generated by immunoSEQ multiplex PCR, the TCRdb table keeps only in-frame clones and is missing some. The profile covers fewer than 350,000 clones, with approximately 90% appearing a single time and roughly 4.3% taken by the ten largest. The sequencing input was PBMCs or T cells enriched from blood (not recorded which). The receptor set was obtained from a woman aged 25 to 39 with acute COVID-19.

The gene calls are TRBV28 and TRBJ2-6; 9 nucleotides line up with TRBD1. The V and J ends lost 3 bases and 2 bases, in that order; junction bases with no gene match: 2. Germline V gene sequence: CDR1 MDHEN, CDR2 SYDVKM. CDR3 length: 16 residues. CDR3 protein: CASSFTGGAGANVLTF. CDR3 DNA sequence: TGTGCCAGCAGTTTTACAGGGGGCGCTGGGGCCAACGTCCTGACTTTC.

J is TRBJ1-4 and V is TRBV27; D is unresolved. Germline V gene data show CDR1 as MNHEY and CDR2 as SMNVEV (reference sequence). Trimming removed 5 bases at V and 2 bases at J, with 12 bases between. The CDR3 loop spans 15 amino acids. In nucleotides, the CDR3 is TGTGCCAGCAGTACCCGGGAACTCACTAATGAAAAACTGTTTTTT. Its translation is CASSTRELTNEKLFF.

The V call is TRBV5-4, the J call TRBJ1-6; 10 positions match TRBD1. Germline assignment: CDR1 SGHNT and CDR2 YYREEE (reference sequence). CDR3 length equals 17 residues. V shed 4 bases, J shed 10 bases, and the junction held 14 bases outside the gene matches. In nucleotides, the CDR3 is TGTGCCAGCAGCGGGACCACGTTGACAGGGGGCATATCACCCCTCCACTTT. Its translation is CASSGTTLTGGISPLHF.

V gene TRBV2 combines with J gene TRBJ2-7, with 10 positions matching TRBD2. The CDR3 is 15 amino acids. Germline V lookup: CDR1 SNHLY, CDR2 FYNNEI. The J segment lost 3 bases and the V segment lost 6 bases, leaving 8 bases of the junction unmatched. The CDR3 sequence: CASSRSGRADYEQYF. The DNA for the CDR3 is TGTGCCAGCAGCCGCAGCGGGAGGGCCGACTACGAGCAGTACTTC.

The genes are TRBV5-4 and TRBJ1-2; 9 nucleotides agree with TRBD1. Germline V gene data show CDR1 as SGHNT and CDR2 as YYREEE (reference sequence). This CDR3 is built from 17 residues. The trim removed 0 bases at V and 3 bases at J, leaving 9 bases unmatched. The CDR3 coding sequence is TGTGCCAGCAGCTTGGGCCTCAACAGGGGGCAAGACTATGGCTACACCTTC. It translates to CASSLGLNRGQDYGYTF. Filled out from reference TRBV5-4 and TRBJ1-2, the complete variable domain reads ETGVTQSPTHLIKTRGQQVTLRCSSQSGHNTVSWYQQALGQGPQFIFQYYREEENGRGNFPPRFSGLQFPNYSSELNVNALELDDSALYLCASSLGLNRGQDYGYTFGSGTRLTVV.

The rearrangement uses TRBV7-8 and TRBJ1-5; TRBD1 matches 9 bases. CDR1 and CDR2 (germline): SGHVS, FQNEAQ. V lost 2 bases and J lost 7; bases outside the gene matches: 9. The length of the CDR3 is 16 residues. CDR3 loop: CASSLTGQGIGQPQHF. DNA of the CDR3: TGTGCCAGCAGCTTAACTGGACAGGGGATAGGGCAGCCCCAGCATTTT.

This clone was picked up a small number of times. The V and J genes are TRBV9 and TRBJ2-1, with TRBD2 matching 10 bases. Germline lookup yields CDR1 SGDLS and CDR2 YYNGEE. The CDR3 contains 16 residues. The junction had 6 bases not matched to a gene; V was cut back by 1 base and J by 5 bases. The CDR3, as DNA: TGTGCCAGCAGCGTAAATCAGCGGGAGGGGGACAATGAGCAGTTCTTC. Translating it yields CASSVNQREGDNEQFF. The full variable domain, rest sourced from reference TRBV9 and TRBJ2-1, is DSGVTQTPKHLITATGQRVTLRCSPRSGDLSVYWYQQSLDQGLQFLIQYYNGEERAKGNILERFSAQQFPDLHSELNLSSLELGDSALYFCASSVNQREGDNEQFFGPGTRLTVL.

The chain has TRBV18 and TRBJ1-1, with D possibly being TRBD1 (5 bases). The CDR3 has 14 amino acids. Germline V gene sequence: CDR1 KGHSH, CDR2 LQKENI. V was cut by 3 bases and J by 5 bases, with 13 bases left in between. In nucleotides, the CDR3 is TGTGCCAGCTCACCCGTCCAGGGAAGGACTGAAGCTTTCTTT. This encodes CASSPVQGRTEAFF.

The chain is built from TRBV7-6 and TRBJ2-7; 11 bases fit TRBD2. Looked up from germline, CDR1 is SGHVS and CDR2 is FNYEAQ. Trimming cost V 5 bases and J 5 bases; bases outside gene matches: 11. This CDR3 is 16 amino acids long. CDR3 sequence: CASSDPTSGSNDEQYF. The CDR3 bases are TGTGCCAGCAGCGATCCTACTAGCGGGAGTAACGACGAGCAGTACTTC.

J is TRBJ1-3 and V is TRBV11-1, with a weak D call TRBD1 (5 bases). Looked up from germline, CDR1 is SGHAT and CDR2 is FQDESV (reference sequence). The CDR3 contains 16 residues. The V gene lost 2 bases and the J gene lost 0 bases, with 11 bases spanning the gap. The CDR3 DNA is TGTGCCAGCAGCTTATCTACAGGCGTCTCTGGAAACACCATATATTTT. This encodes CASSLSTGVSGNTIYF.

This chain joins TRBV28 and TRBJ2-1; perhaps TRBD1 as D (6 bases). Trimming shortened V by 10 bases and J by 5 bases, and 9 bases separated the two germline ends. The germline V gene encodes CDR1 MDHEN and CDR2 SYDVKM. CDR3 length: 11 residues. The CDR3 spells CATDSHNEQFF. The DNA of the CDR3 is TGTGCCACGGACAGCCACAATGAGCAGTTCTTC.

The chain combines TRBV7-9 with TRBJ2-3; D is ambiguous. Germline CDR1 and CDR2: SEHNR and FQNEAQ (reference sequence). Trimming removed 1 base at V and 2 bases at J, with 7 bases between. The CDR3 loop spans 14 amino acids. CDR3: CASSLGQSTDTQYF. DNA of the CDR3: TGTGCCAGCAGCTTAGGTCAGTCCACAGATACGCAGTATTTT.

J is TRBJ2-1 and V is TRBV27; 8 bases map to TRBD1. Germline V gene data show CDR1 as MNHEY and CDR2 as SMNVEV (reference sequence). The trim removed 5 bases at V and 5 bases at J, leaving 8 bases unmatched. There are 15 residues in the CDR3. CDR3 bases: TGTGCCAGCAGTCCCCGACAGGGGATCAACAATGAGCAGTTCTTC. As protein: CASSPRQGINNEQFF.

The rearrangement links TRBV13 to TRBJ2-1; TRBD2 agrees at 14 bases. Germline V gene sequence: CDR1 PRHDT, CDR2 FYEKMQ (reference sequence). V was pared by 5 bases and J by 6 bases, with 9 bases of the junction left unmatched. This CDR3 comprises 17 residues. In DNA, the CDR3 is TGTGCCAGCAGCCAGGGACTAGCGGGAGTTGAAAGCAATGAGCAGTTCTTC. This sequence encodes CASSQGLAGVESNEQFF.

This chain joins TRBV6-5 and TRBJ2-3; D may be TRBD1 (5 bases). Germline CDR1 reads MNHEY; CDR2 reads SVGAGI. The CDR3 has 15 amino acids. V dropped 0 bases and J dropped 1 base, with 8 bases sitting between them. In DNA, the CDR3 is TGTGCCAGCAGTTACTCGACAGTGGGCACAGATACGCAGTATTTT. Its translation: CASSYSTVGTDTQYF.

The chain carries TRBV3-1 (or the pseudogene TRBV3-2) and TRBJ2-7; TRBD1 matches at 7 bases. The V gene end was trimmed by 5 bases and the J gene end by 0 bases; junction bases not matched to a gene: 7. Germline V gene lookup returns CDR1 LGHDT and CDR2 YNNKEL (reference sequence). CDR3 length: 15 residues. The CDR3 DNA sequence: TGTGCCAGCAGCTCGGGACAGCTAGCCTCCTACGAGCAGTACTTC. Protein sequence: CASSSGQLASYEQYF.

A remark on this clone: The same CDR3 arises from other DNA sequences in this sample as well. The gene calls are TRBV27 and TRBJ1-1, with 7 nucleotides matching TRBD1. The V gene's germline CDR1 is MNHEY and CDR2 SMNVEV (reference sequence). J was trimmed by 5 bases and V by 3 bases; bases with no gene match: 6. The CDR3 covers 14 residues. CDR3 in amino acids: CASSLAGGMTEAFF. CDR3 bases: TGTGCCAGCAGTTTGGCAGGGGGGATGACTGAAGCTTTCTTT.

This clone was counted only a few times. V and J are TRBV19 and TRBJ2-2; 9 nucleotides align to TRBD2. The CDR3 is 17 amino acids. Looked up from germline, CDR1 is LNHDA and CDR2 is SQIVND (reference sequence). The trim removed 3 bases at V and 5 bases at J, leaving 10 bases unmatched. The CDR3 DNA reads as TGTGCCAGTAGTATGCGCCTAGCGGGACGCGGGACCGGGGAGCTGTTTTTT. This encodes CASSMRLAGRGTGELFF. The complete variable domain, with remaining parts taken from reference TRBV19 and TRBJ2-2, reads DGGITQSPKYLFRKEGQNVTLSCEQNLNHDAMYWYRQDPGQGLRLIYYSQIVNDFQKGDIAEGYSVSREKKESFPLTVTSAQKNPTAFYLCASSMRLAGRGTGELFFGEGSRLTVL.

A few counts support this clone. The genes are TRBV27 and TRBJ2-7, with 14 bases aligning to TRBD2. CDR3 length equals 14 residues. The trim removed 7 bases at V and 3 bases at J, leaving 2 bases unmatched. CDR1 is MNHEY, CDR2 SMNVEV, per germline (reference sequence). This CDR3 reads CASTGTSGSYEQYF. The CDR3 bases are TGTGCCAGCACCGGGACTAGCGGGAGCTACGAGCAGTACTTC.

The V call is TRBV7-6, the J call TRBJ2-7, with 8 bases matching TRBD2. The length of the CDR3 is 15 residues. V lost 1 base, J lost 2 bases, and 4 bases stayed unmatched. Germline V CDR1 and CDR2: SGHVS, FNYEAQ. The chain's CDR3 is CASSLGASGPYEQYF. In nucleotides, the CDR3 is TGTGCCAGCAGCTTAGGGGCTAGCGGGCCCTACGAGCAGTACTTC.

V gene TRBV7-2 combines with J gene TRBJ2-1; possibly TRBD2 for D (5 bases). Germline CDR1 reads SGHTA; CDR2 reads FQGNSA. This CDR3 contains 14 residues. V dropped 1 base and J dropped 6 bases, with 10 bases sitting between them. CDR3 region: CASSLVRESNEQFF. In nucleotides, the CDR3 is TGTGCCAGCAGCTTAGTCCGGGAATCCAATGAGCAGTTCTTC.

This clone was detected only once. The rearrangement links TRBV20-1 to TRBJ2-7, with 10 bases fitting TRBD2. Trimming took 3 bases from V and 2 from J; bases not matched to a gene: 7. The CDR3 is 15 residues long. Per germline, CDR1 DFQATT and CDR2 SNEGSKA (reference sequence). CDR3 DNA: TGCAGTGCTAGTGTTACTAGCGGGACGCCCTACGAGCAGTACTTC. As protein: CSASVTSGTPYEQYF.

The rearrangement joins TRBV11-2 to TRBJ2-1; TRBD2 aligns across 10 bases. Trimming removed 0 bases from V and 9 bases from J; junction bases left unmatched: 5. Germline CDR1 reads SGHAT; CDR2 reads FQNNGV. The CDR3 has 15 residues. CDR3 protein: CASSLDASGSGEQFF. In DNA form, the CDR3 reads TGTGCCAGCAGCTTAGATGCTAGCGGGAGTGGTGAGCAGTTCTTC.

In the case of this clone: Relative to the germline gene, one junction end is altered; a read error may explain this. V is TRBV7-7 and J is TRBJ2-2; 11 bases match TRBD2. The CDR3 is made up of 15 amino acids. Germline assignment: CDR1 SSHAT and CDR2 FNYEAQ (reference sequence). CDR3 residues: CASSLVAGGHGELFF. Written as DNA, the CDR3 is TGTGCTAGCAGCTTAGTAGCGGGAGGGCACGGGGAGCTGTTTTTT. The variable domain in full, with the rest retrieved from reference TRBV7-7 and TRBJ2-2, is GAGVSQSPRYKVTKRGQDVTLRCDPISSHATLYWYQQALGQGPEFLTYFNYEAQPDKSGLPSDRFSAERPEGSISTLTIQRTEQRDSAMYRCASSLVAGGHGELFFGEGSRLTVL.

The chain uses TRBV7-6 and TRBJ2-1; D unclear. Germline values: CDR1 SGHVS, CDR2 FNYEAQ. CDR3 size: 14 residues. The germline V and J ends were trimmed by 2 bases and 4 bases, with 9 bases remaining between them. The CDR3 reads CASSLFGLYNEQFF. In nucleotides, the CDR3 is TGTGCCAGCAGCTTATTTGGTCTATACAATGAGCAGTTCTTC. Full variable domain (missing parts from reference TRBV7-6 and TRBJ2-1): GAGVSQSPRYKVTKRGQDVALRCDPISGHVSLYWYRQALGQGPEFLTYFNYEAQQDKSGLPNDRFSAERPEGSISTLTIQRTEQRDSAMYRCASSLFGLYNEQFFGPGTRLTVL.

J is TRBJ1-1 and V is TRBV6-1; TRBD1 might be the D (5 bases). The CDR3 totals 16 residues. Trimming removed 3 bases at V and 0 bases at J, with 14 bases between. Germline CDR1 is MNHNS and CDR2 is SASEGT. The CDR3 protein is CASSDAGAILNTEAFF. The CDR3 DNA sequence: TGTGCCAGCAGTGATGCTGGGGCTATCCTGAACACTGAAGCTTTCTTT.

The V and J genes are TRBV28 and TRBJ2-2, with D hard to call. This CDR3 has 13 amino acids. Looked up from germline, CDR1 is MDHEN and CDR2 is SYDVKM. Deletions cut 10 bases from V and 1 base from J, with 10 bases between. CDR3 in amino acids: CATLPGNTGELFF. Written as DNA, the CDR3 is TGTGCCACTCTCCCCGGGAACACCGGGGAGCTGTTTTTT.

This clone appeared a single time. The rearrangement joins TRBV5-1 to TRBJ1-1, with D unresolved. V dropped 5 bases and J dropped 3 bases, with 8 bases sitting between them. CDR3 length: 12 amino acids. Looked up from germline, CDR1 is SGHRS and CDR2 is YFSETQ. CDR3 DNA: TGCGCCAGCAGGCAAGGAGACACTGAAGCTTTCTTT. This encodes CASRQGDTEAFF.

V is TRBV18 and J is TRBJ1-1, with 8 nucleotides matching TRBD1. CDR1 is KGHSH, CDR2 LQKENI, per germline. The J segment lost 10 bases and the V segment lost 6 bases, leaving 4 bases of the junction unmatched. The CDR3 is 11 amino acids. The CDR3 DNA is TGTGCCAGCTCTCCTGACAGGGGAGCTTTCTTT. It specifies CASSPDRGAFF.